The source of this TCR beta chain is a study of technical replicates of blood from a few donors. The table came from immunoSEQ multiplex PCR; TCRdb's copy has only in-frame clones and leaves some out. The table includes 70,000 to 85,000 clones, approximately 97% detected once. Material: T cells isolated from PBMCs. This receptor was taken from a human donor in good health.

The chain's CDR3 is CASSEANRRTDTQYF. Here the CDR3 DNA reads TGTGCCAGCAGTGAAGCTAACAGGCGCACAGATACGCAGTATTTT. V usage is TRBV6-1 and J usage is TRBJ2-3; D is perhaps TRBD1 (5 bases). The ends were cut back, 0 bases at V and 1 base at J, with 8 bases in the middle. Germline CDR1 and CDR2: MNHNS and SASEGT. The CDR3 runs 15 residues.